The source of this T cell receptor beta chain is a study of blood T cell repertoires in COVID-19 (dated by TCRdb to 2020 to 2021). About the full investigation: The collaborator samples originated in the United States, Italy and Spain and spanned the acute and convalescent phases of COVID-19. Subjects who had been exposed to COVID-19, were actively infected with it, or had recovered from it provided the deeply sampled blood TCRbeta repertoires that made up the dataset. Where available, HLA class I and class II types were obtained from metadata supplied by the sample provider rather than from assay-based typing. A freely available public database, intended as a resource for researchers studying the immune response to SARS-CoV-2, is where the repertoires were released. The prospective study material was composed of cDNA or gDNA derived from T cells, B-cell-depleted T cells, or PBMCs. Sample metadata almost always included a de-identified subject ID, COVID-19 status, age in years and sex. Samples were obtained from the ongoing ImmuneRACE study (first 160 participants) and from 1,254 subjects provided by 6 global collaborators.

The research as a whole found: The amount of clinical and demographic metadata varied by source and participant and was provided uncurated.

TCRbeta CDR3 regions were amplified from genomic DNA by means of the immunoSEQ Assay, a bias-controlled multiplex PCR. Turning to the authors' computational methods: Nucleated cell counts per sample were estimated from amplification of reference gene primers within the assay. Sequence reads were collapsed and filtered to measure the absolute abundance of every unique TCRbeta CDR3 rearrangement. For each sample, productive Simpson clonality was calculated as the square root of Simpson's diversity index across productive rearrangements. This immuneACCESS table, as held by TCRdb, lists in-frame sequences with V and J called but not all clones. Of the missing ones, under half trace to an unresolved V gene in checked studies; the others have no known cause. That table supplies the V and J calls and clone size; D and trimming were determined from the DNA. The table for this sample lists 360,000 or so clones; around 87% of them were counted only once. In total, the top ten clones hold approximately 6.2% of the sample.

About this clone: Its specific antigen is unknown. No clone much larger than this one lies a single base away; base qualities are absent.

From its cysteine to its phenylalanine, the CDR3 spans 18 amino acids. Just CDR3 DNA is preserved here, 54 bases in frame from base 1. V lost 0 bases and J lost 2 bases; the stretch between them is 19 bases long. The germline V gene supplies CDR1 SGDLS and CDR2 YYNGEE. Each collaborating institution followed its own protocols to collect whole blood in K2EDTA tubes. For TCRbeta analysis, collaborator samples were shipped as frozen whole blood, as isolated PBMCs, or as DNA extracted from either sample type. This receptor was identified in a man aged 18 to 30 with active or convalescent COVID-19. The sample was peripheral blood. The sequence joins TRBV9 to TRBJ2-3, with TRBD2 tentatively as D gene (7 bases match). The nucleotide sequence is given as TGTGCCAGCAGCGTAGCTCGGCTGGGCGGGGGCCTCACAGATACGCAGTATTTT. Translation gives CASSVARLGGGLTDTQYF.